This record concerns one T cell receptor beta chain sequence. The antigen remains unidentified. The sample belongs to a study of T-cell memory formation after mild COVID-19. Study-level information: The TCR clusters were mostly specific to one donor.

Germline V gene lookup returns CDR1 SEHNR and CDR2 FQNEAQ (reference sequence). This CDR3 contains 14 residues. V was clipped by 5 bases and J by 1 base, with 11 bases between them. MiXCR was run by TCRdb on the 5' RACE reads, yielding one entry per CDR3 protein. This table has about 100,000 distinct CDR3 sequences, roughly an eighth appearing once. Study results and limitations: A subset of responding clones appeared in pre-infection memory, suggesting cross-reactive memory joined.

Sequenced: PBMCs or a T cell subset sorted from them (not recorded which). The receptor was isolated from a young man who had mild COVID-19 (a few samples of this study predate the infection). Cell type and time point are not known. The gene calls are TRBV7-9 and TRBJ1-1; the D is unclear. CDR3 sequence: CASSVFVGNTEAFF. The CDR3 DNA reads TGTGCCAGCAGCGTTTTCGTGGGGAACACTGAAGCTTTCTTT.